Reported below is one TCR beta chain. The antigen remains unidentified. The source of the sample is a study of blood T cells in healthy people across ages. The CDR3 totals 14 residues. Germline V gene sequence: CDR1 SGHVS, CDR2 FNYEAQ. V gave up 5 bases and J gave up 9 bases, with 14 bases separating them. Using a J-beta primer mix together with a sample-barcoded 5' primer, a second PCR was run for roughly 7 to 12 cycles. TCRdb passed the 5' RACE reads through MiXCR, listing each CDR3 protein once. The table has 1.5 million to 2 million distinct CDR3 sequences, under 30% seen once. Study-wide points: Underestimates were what the diversity estimates from one million T cells were considered to be.

This receptor was taken from a woman aged 25 to 39 in good health. The sequencing input was blood. This rearrangement joins TRBV7-6 to TRBJ2-6; no definite D call. This chain's CDR3 is CASSPRTSGNVLTF. In nucleotides, the CDR3 is TGTGCCAGCAGCCCCCGCACCTCTGGCAACGTCCTGACTTTC.